Below, 25 T cell receptor beta chains from the same sample are listed, as sequenced in a study of blood T cell repertoires in COVID-19. Clones were sequenced by immunoSEQ multiplex PCR, and TCRdb holds only the in-frame ones, with some missing. The data hold a few hundred thousand clones, with around 90% observed a single time. Sequenced input: PBMCs or T cells enriched from blood (not recorded which). These receptors originate from a man aged 18 to 29 with acute COVID-19.

A word on this clone: The sample holds other DNA sequences that translate to the same CDR3. The gene calls are TRBV28 and TRBJ1-5, with TRBD1 identical over 10 bases. The CDR3 is made up of 15 amino acids. The J segment lost 2 bases and the V segment lost 2 bases, leaving 0 bases of the junction unmatched. CDR1 and CDR2 (germline): MDHEN, SYDVKM. CDR3 residues: CASSLGTGGNQPQHF. Written as DNA, the CDR3 is TGTGCCAGCAGTTTAGGGACAGGGGGCAATCAGCCCCAGCATTTT.

The chain couples TRBV30 to TRBJ1-2, with 8 bases fitting TRBD1. V trimming: 3 bases; J trimming: 3 bases; junction bases outside the gene matches: 3. From germline, CDR1 is GTSNPN and CDR2 SVGIG (reference sequence). This CDR3 comprises 13 residues. The CDR3 DNA reads TGTGCCTGGAGCCTGGACAGGGACTATGGCTACACCTTC. It codes for CAWSLDRDYGYTF.

This clone showed up just once. The chain couples TRBV5-1 to TRBJ1-4; 8 bases agree with TRBD1. V lost 1 base, J lost 8 bases, and 1 base stayed unmatched. Germline CDR1 SGHRS, CDR2 YFSETQ. The CDR3 is 13 residues long. The CDR3 spells CASSLPGGEKLFF. The CDR3 DNA sequence: TGCGCCAGCAGCTTGCCAGGGGGCGAAAAACTGTTTTTT.

The chain recombines TRBV14 with TRBJ1-5; TRBD1 is a possible D gene (6 bases). CDR1 SGHDN and CDR2 FVKESK come from the germline V gene. V shed 3 bases and J shed 5 bases, with 11 bases lying between them. The CDR3 runs to 14 residues. The CDR3 DNA is TGTGCCAGCAGCCAGACAGGCCTTTATCAGCCCCAGCATTTT. Protein product: CASSQTGLYQPQHF.

The chain links TRBV6-2 or TRBV6-3 to TRBJ2-1; D call uncertain. V gave up 3 bases and J gave up 9 bases, with 12 bases separating them. The CDR3 covers 13 residues. Germline V gene lookup returns CDR1 MNHEY and CDR2 SVGEGT. In DNA, the CDR3 is TGTGCCAGCAGTTATGATTCAGGTGGTGAGCAGTTCTTC. It is translated as CASSYDSGGEQFF.

The chain joins TRBV4-1 to TRBJ1-5; no clear D gene. The CDR3 is 15 residues long. Germline V lookup: CDR1 MGHRA, CDR2 YSYEKL. The V gene lost 0 bases and the J gene lost 2 bases, with 8 bases spanning the gap. The CDR3 loop is CASSQDYLGNQPQHF. CDR3 coding DNA: TGCGCCAGCAGCCAAGATTATCTAGGCAATCAGCCCCAGCATTTT.

The CDR3 DNA is TGTGCCAGCAGTAGGAGCGGGAGAAACACCGGGGAGCTGTTTTTT. Its translation: CASSRSGRNTGELFF. The chain has TRBV6-4 and TRBJ2-2, with 8 positions matching TRBD2. The CDR3 has 15 residues. The trim removed 5 bases at V and 2 bases at J, leaving 4 bases unmatched. In germline, CDR1 is MRHNA, CDR2 SNTAGT.

The V call is TRBV5-5, the J call TRBJ1-5, with no clear D. The germline V and J ends were trimmed by 0 bases and 3 bases, with 7 bases remaining between them. The CDR3 is made up of 14 amino acids. CDR1 SGHKS and CDR2 YYEKEE come from the germline V gene (reference sequence). The CDR3 DNA reads as TGTGCCAGCAGCTTGGGGCAGAACAATCAGCCCCAGCATTTT. Translated, it gives CASSLGQNNQPQHF.

The chain is built from TRBV27 and TRBJ2-3; 14 nucleotides align to TRBD2. Germline trimming cut 3 bases from V and 4 bases from J; bases unmatched to any gene: 21. Per the germline V gene, CDR1 is MNHEY and CDR2 is SMNVEV (reference sequence). The CDR3 runs to 22 residues. The CDR3 sequence is CASSFIPTILGGLAGEADTQYF. In DNA form, the CDR3 reads TGTGCCAGCAGTTTCATACCCACTATTTTGGGGGGACTAGCGGGAGAAGCAGATACGCAGTATTTT.

The chain couples TRBV19 to TRBJ2-6; 7 bases line up with TRBD1. The CDR3 consists of 16 residues. Germline loops: CDR1 LNHDA, CDR2 SQIVND (reference sequence). Trimming removed 6 bases from V and 0 bases from J; junction bases left unmatched: 5. In nucleotides, the CDR3 is TGTGCCAGTAGGGGGACAGCCCGCTCTGGGGCCAACGTCCTGACTTTC. Its translation is CASRGTARSGANVLTF.

The genes are TRBV28 and TRBJ1-4; D not resolved. The CDR3 has 12 amino acids. From germline, CDR1 is MDHEN and CDR2 SYDVKM. Trimming removed 10 bases at V and 8 bases at J, with 14 bases between. The CDR3 DNA is TGTGCCAACTACCCTAATGAGGAAAAACTGTTTTTT. This gives the protein CANYPNEEKLFF.

Notes on this clone: The sample carries other DNA sequences with the same CDR3. The chain uses TRBV7-9 and TRBJ2-5, with TRBD2 matching over 7 bases. This CDR3 spans 13 amino acids. V shed 0 bases, J shed 5 bases, and the junction held 0 bases outside the gene matches. Germline CDR1 and CDR2: SEHNR and FQNEAQ (reference sequence). The chain's CDR3 is CASSLAGGETQYF. The CDR3 bases are TGTGCCAGCAGCTTAGCGGGAGGGGAGACCCAGTACTTC.

This chain connects TRBV4-3 to TRBJ2-3; 11 nucleotides align to TRBD2. The CDR3 consists of 17 residues. Germline assignment: CDR1 LGHNA and CDR2 YSLEER. V was clipped by 0 bases and J by 0 bases; unmatched bases: 2. CDR3 nucleotides: TGCGCCAGCAGCCAAGATAGCGGGAGGGCCAGCACAGATACGCAGTATTTT. Translated, it gives CASSQDSGRASTDTQYF.

The chain's CDR3 is CASSQDAGGNQPQHF. CDR3 nucleotide sequence: TGTGCCAGCAGCCAAGATGCGGGGGGCAATCAGCCCCAGCATTTT. V gene TRBV14 combines with J gene TRBJ1-5; perhaps TRBD1 as D (5 bases). The CDR3 loop spans 15 amino acids. Germline V gives CDR1 SGHDN, CDR2 FVKESK. V was pared by 0 bases and J by 2 bases, with 8 bases between.

The chain's CDR3 is CAWSEDTYGYTF. CDR3 DNA sequence: TGTGCCTGGAGTGAAGACACCTATGGCTACACCTTC. The genes are TRBV30 and TRBJ1-2; D gene ambiguous. Germline CDR1 reads GTSNPN; CDR2 reads SVGIG (reference sequence). V lost 1 base and J 4 bases, leaving 7 bases between the germline ends. The CDR3 sequence is 12 residues long. Combining the CDR3 with reference TRBV30 and TRBJ1-2 gives the whole variable domain SQTIHQWPATLVQPVGSPLSLECTVEGTSNPNLYWYRQAAGRGLQLLFYSVGIGQISSEVPQNLSASRPQDRQFILSSKKLLLSDSGFYLCAWSEDTYGYTFGSGTRLTVV.

The chain uses TRBV2 and TRBJ2-3; 10 bases map to TRBD1. Trimming cost V 8 bases and J 4 bases; bases outside gene matches: 12. The CDR3 covers 16 residues. Germline CDR1 SNHLY, CDR2 FYNNEI. The CDR3 here is CASFAARDRGADTQYF. The CDR3 coding sequence is TGTGCCAGCTTTGCGGCAAGGGACAGGGGTGCAGATACGCAGTATTTT.

This chain links TRBV15 with TRBJ1-1; D remains unclear. Germline values: CDR1 LNHNV, CDR2 YYDKDF (reference sequence). V was shortened by 2 bases and J by 3 bases, with 10 bases between the two germline ends. The CDR3 spans 14 residues. The CDR3 DNA reads as TGTGCCACCAGCAGACGGAAAGCGGACACTGAAGCTTTCTTT. Protein sequence: CATSRRKADTEAFF.

The chain recombines TRBV27 with TRBJ2-7, with TRBD2 identical over 12 bases. The CDR3 runs 18 residues. The germline gives CDR1 MNHEY, CDR2 SMNVEV (reference sequence). The V segment lost 6 bases and the J segment 6 bases; nucleotides outside the gene matches: 18. CDR3 protein: CASRAGLAGGPKSLEQYF. The CDR3, as DNA: TGTGCCAGCAGGGCGGGGCTAGCGGGAGGGCCGAAGTCACTCGAGCAGTACTTC.

The chain employs TRBV11-2 and TRBJ2-1, with 7 bases lining up with TRBD1. V lost 4 bases and J lost 2; bases outside the gene matches: 14. There are 18 residues in the CDR3. Germline loops: CDR1 SGHAT, CDR2 FQNNGV. The CDR3 is CASSSPHMTGLPYNEQFF. CDR3 DNA sequence: TGTGCCAGCAGCTCGCCCCATATGACAGGGCTCCCCTACAATGAGCAGTTCTTC.

The chain combines TRBV4-3 with TRBJ2-1; a weak D match, TRBD2 (6 bases). The CDR3 contains 16 residues. The V gene lost 4 bases and the J gene lost 6 bases, with 19 bases spanning the gap. The germline CDR1 and CDR2 sequences are LGHNA and YSLEER. CDR3 amino acids: CASSPIDGRRGNEQFF. The CDR3 DNA sequence: TGCGCCAGCAGCCCCATTGACGGGAGAAGAGGCAATGAGCAGTTCTTC.

The chain employs TRBV10-3 and TRBJ2-2; 10 bases fit TRBD2. The V segment lost 4 bases and the J segment 2 bases; nucleotides outside the gene matches: 4. Germline values: CDR1 ENHRY, CDR2 SYGVKD. CDR3 length: 16 residues. CDR3 DNA sequence: TGTGCCATCAGTGTGGGGACTAGCGAAAACACCGGGGAGCTGTTTTTT. Encoded protein: CAISVGTSENTGELFF.

The count of this clone is one. The chain carries TRBV9 and TRBJ2-1; a possible D gene is TRBD2 (5 bases). This CDR3 spans 14 amino acids. Germline CDR1 is SGDLS and CDR2 is YYNGEE. Deletions cut 3 bases from V and 8 bases from J, with 15 bases between. The CDR3: CASSDATSGDEQFF. In DNA form, the CDR3 reads TGTGCCAGCAGCGATGCGACATCCGGGGATGAGCAGTTCTTC.

This rearrangement joins TRBV15 to TRBJ2-7; TRBD1 aligns across 11 bases. From germline, CDR1 is LNHNV and CDR2 YYDKDF (reference sequence). J gave up 4 bases and V 4 bases, and 6 bases lay outside the gene matches. CDR3 length: 15 residues. The CDR3 is CATSIRTGGLYEQYF. The CDR3 DNA is TGTGCCACCAGCATACGGACAGGGGGCTTGTACGAGCAGTACTTC. The entire variable domain, with the rest obtained from reference TRBV15 and TRBJ2-7, is as follows: DAMVIQNPRYQVTQFGKPVTLSCSQTLNHNVMYWYQQKSSQAPKLLFHYYDKDFNNEADTPDNFQSRRPNTSFCFLDIRSPGLGDTAMYLCATSIRTGGLYEQYFGPGTRLTVT.

The chain couples TRBV4-1 to TRBJ1-2; tentative D call: TRBD1 (6 bases). The germline CDR1 and CDR2 sequences are MGHRA and YSYEKL. CDR3 length equals 15 residues. Deletions cut 1 base from V and 1 base from J, with 10 bases between. CDR3 residues: CASSQGTDSNYGYTF. The CDR3 bases are TGCGCCAGCAGCCAAGGGACAGACAGTAACTATGGCTACACCTTC.

The chain carries TRBV5-4 and TRBJ2-2; weak D call: TRBD2 (5 bases). The CDR3 runs to 14 residues. CDR1 and CDR2 from the germline V gene are SGHNT and YYREEE (reference sequence). V was clipped by 2 bases and J by 6 bases, with 11 bases between them. Written as DNA, the CDR3 is TGTGCCAGCAGCTTAGAGGGCCGGGCCGGGGAGCTGTTTTTT. Translation: CASSLEGRAGELFF.